The sequence of this T cell receptor beta chain was determined in a study of identical twins. General study results and limits: Cord blood beta clonotypes present at high abundance carried fewer insertions; no such pattern appeared in memory repertoires.

As to this clonotype: Its specificity is unknown.

Template switching supplied a universal primer site; unique molecular identifiers were carried on the cDNA. MiXCR was run by TCRdb on the 5' RACE reads, yielding one entry per CDR3 protein. The data show some 900,000 distinct CDR3 sequences, with 9% to 15% seen just once and around 1.6% held by the top ten. V was clipped by 5 bases and J by 2 bases; unmatched bases: 9. Germline V lookup: CDR1 SGHTA, CDR2 FQGNSA. The CDR3 has 16 amino acids. All donors were healthy Caucasians. The same data also went into a second study, on yellow fever vaccine responses in identical twins. That source reports: Twins' vaccine T cell response reportedly seemed partly convergent, partly personalized.

This clonotype originated in a woman aged 18-29 years in good health. The sample was PBMCs. The rearrangement uses TRBV7-2 and TRBJ2-7; 10 nucleotides agree with TRBD2. CDR3 protein: CASSMPLAGGAYEQYF. Written as DNA, the CDR3 is TGTGCCAGCAGCATGCCTTTAGCGGGAGGCGCCTACGAGCAGTACTTC.